What follows is one T cell receptor beta chain and its context. Its specificity is not known. The sample originates from a study of shared clonotypes between healthy human individuals. Overall study context: CD4 naive cells filled three plates per donor, CD4 memory three, CD8 naive two and CD8 memory one.

The V segment lost 5 bases and the J segment 3 bases; nucleotides outside the gene matches: 8. This CDR3 region has 15 residues. The germline V gene encodes CDR1 SGHTA and CDR2 FQGNSA. Samples underwent the assay at deep level. Repertoires were generated with immunoSEQ multiplex PCR, while TCRdb's copy carries only in-frame clones and drops some. Found here are approximately 2,300,000 clones, 92% of them singletons; the top ten hold approximately 0.41%. Study conclusions and caveats: A handful of donors held approximately 4.6% of naive CD4 clonotypes in common. Rarefaction revealed incomplete sorted-subset sequencing despite large depth.

The chain has TRBV7-2 and TRBJ2-3; 7 nucleotides agree with TRBD1. The clonotype comes from a man aged 18 to 30 in good health. Some clones in this sample may be carry-over from other donors' samples. Sequenced input: naive CD4+ T cells from PBMCs. Stated subset: CD45RA+ positively selected. The CDR3 sequence: CASSLQTGPTDTQYF. Written as DNA, the CDR3 is TGTGCCAGCAGCCTCCAGACAGGGCCTACAGATACGCAGTATTTT. Together with reference TRBV7-2 and TRBJ2-3, the CDR3 gives the full variable domain: GAGVSQSPSNKVTEKGKDVELRCDPISGHTALYWYRQSLGQGLEFLIYFQGNSAPDKSGLPSDRFSAERTGGSVSTLTIQRTQQEDSAVYLCASSLQTGPTDTQYFGPGTRLTVL.